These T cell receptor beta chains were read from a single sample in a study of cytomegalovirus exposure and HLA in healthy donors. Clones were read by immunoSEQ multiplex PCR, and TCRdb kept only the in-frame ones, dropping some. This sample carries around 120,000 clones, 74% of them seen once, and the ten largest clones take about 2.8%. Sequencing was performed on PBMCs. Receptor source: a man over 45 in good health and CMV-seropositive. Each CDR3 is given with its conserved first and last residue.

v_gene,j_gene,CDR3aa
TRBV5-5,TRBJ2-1,CASSQHSITGLAGDEQFF
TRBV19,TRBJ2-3,CASSIGAGRSDTQYF
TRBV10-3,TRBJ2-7,CATLRAGNVYEQYF
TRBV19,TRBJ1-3,CASSPLAPRGDGNTIYF
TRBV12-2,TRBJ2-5,CASRLPPGEETQYF
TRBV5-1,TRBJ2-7,CASSLEGVGTVPYEQYF
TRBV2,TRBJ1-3,CASSSNSGNTIYF
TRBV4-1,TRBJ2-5,CASSQGPTGDGETQYF
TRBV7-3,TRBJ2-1,CASSLKGADYNEQFF
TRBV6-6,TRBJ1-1,CASRGLSNTEAFF
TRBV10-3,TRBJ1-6,CAISTGESPLHF
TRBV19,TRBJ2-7,CASSKKGAGEQYF
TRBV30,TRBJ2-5,CAWRLTGKETQYF
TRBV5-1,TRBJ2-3,CASSPQQHRGTDTQYF
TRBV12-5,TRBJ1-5,CASGGGPGMAAQHF
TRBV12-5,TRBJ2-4,CASGSSTSGGAARAKNIQYF
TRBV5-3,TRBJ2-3,CARSYGTPLDTQYF
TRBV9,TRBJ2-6,CASSVLYSGANVLTF
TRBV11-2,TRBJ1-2,CASSLGPPRDKYGYTF
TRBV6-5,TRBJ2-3,CASSLRQGADTQYF
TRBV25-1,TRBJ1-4,CASSRTGASNEKLFF
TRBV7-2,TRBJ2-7,CASSPLAEPTYEQYF
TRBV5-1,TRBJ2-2,CASSLGQAGELFF
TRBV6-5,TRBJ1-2,CASRTGDYGYTF
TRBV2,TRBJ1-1,CASSAPSGVWTEAFF
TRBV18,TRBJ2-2,CASSFTRAGELFF
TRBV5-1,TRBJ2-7,CASSSGVAANYEQYF
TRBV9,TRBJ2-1,CASSRTSGGSYNEQFF
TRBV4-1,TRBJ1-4,CASSQQAGGKATSEKLFF
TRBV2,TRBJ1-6,CASSPRIGQGINSPLHF
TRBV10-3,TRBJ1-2,CAISDRGPGGYGYTF
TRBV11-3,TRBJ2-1,CASSGGGARYNEQFF
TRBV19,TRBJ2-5,CASSMRVRETQYF
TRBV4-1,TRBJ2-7,CASSHAAQTRKQYF
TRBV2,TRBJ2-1,CASTLGRGEGEQFF